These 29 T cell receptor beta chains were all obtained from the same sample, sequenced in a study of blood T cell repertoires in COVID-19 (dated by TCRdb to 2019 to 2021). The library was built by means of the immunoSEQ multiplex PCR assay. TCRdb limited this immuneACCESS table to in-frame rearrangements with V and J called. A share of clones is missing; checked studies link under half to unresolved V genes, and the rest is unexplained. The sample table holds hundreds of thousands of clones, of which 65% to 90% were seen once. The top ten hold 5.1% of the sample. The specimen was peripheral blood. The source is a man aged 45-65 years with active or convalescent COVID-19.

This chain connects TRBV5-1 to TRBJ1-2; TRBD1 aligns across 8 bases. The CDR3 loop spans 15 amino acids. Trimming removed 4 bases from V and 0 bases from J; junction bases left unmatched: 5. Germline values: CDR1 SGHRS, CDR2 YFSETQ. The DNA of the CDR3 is TGCGCCAGCAGCACCTGGACAGGGCCTAACTATGGCTACACCTTC. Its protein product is CASSTWTGPNYGYTF.

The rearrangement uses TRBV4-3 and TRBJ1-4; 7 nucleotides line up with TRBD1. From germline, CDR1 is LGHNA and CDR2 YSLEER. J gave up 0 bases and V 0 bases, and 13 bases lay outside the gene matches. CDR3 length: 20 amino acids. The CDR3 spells CASSQDLYQGVKATNEKLFF. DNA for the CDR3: TGCGCCAGCAGCCAAGATCTTTACCAGGGGGTCAAGGCAACTAATGAAAAACTGTTTTTT.

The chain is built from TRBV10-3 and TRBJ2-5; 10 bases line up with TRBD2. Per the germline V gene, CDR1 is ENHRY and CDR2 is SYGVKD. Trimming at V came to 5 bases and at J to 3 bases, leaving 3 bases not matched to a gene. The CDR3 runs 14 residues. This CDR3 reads CAISRTSGKETQYF. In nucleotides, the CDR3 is TGTGCCATCAGTCGGACTAGCGGCAAAGAGACCCAGTACTTC.

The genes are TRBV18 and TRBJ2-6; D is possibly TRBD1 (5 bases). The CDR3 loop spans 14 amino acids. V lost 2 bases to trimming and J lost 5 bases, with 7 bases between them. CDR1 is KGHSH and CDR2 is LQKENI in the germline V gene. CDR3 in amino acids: CASSPVDRANVLTF. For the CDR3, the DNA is TGTGCCAGCTCACCAGTGGACAGGGCCAACGTCCTGACTTTC.

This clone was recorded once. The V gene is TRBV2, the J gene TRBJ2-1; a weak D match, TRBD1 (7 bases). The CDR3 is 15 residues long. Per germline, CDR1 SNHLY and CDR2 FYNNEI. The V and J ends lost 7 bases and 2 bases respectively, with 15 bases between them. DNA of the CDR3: TGTGCCAGCATTAGACAGGGACTTCCCTACAATGAGCAGTTCTTC. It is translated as CASIRQGLPYNEQFF. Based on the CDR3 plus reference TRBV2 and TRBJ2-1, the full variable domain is EPEVTQTPSHQVTQMGQEVILRCVPISNHLYFYWYRQILGQKVEFLVSFYNNEISEKSEIFDDQFSVERPDGSNFTLKIRSTKLEDSAMYFCASIRQGLPYNEQFFGPGTRLTVL.

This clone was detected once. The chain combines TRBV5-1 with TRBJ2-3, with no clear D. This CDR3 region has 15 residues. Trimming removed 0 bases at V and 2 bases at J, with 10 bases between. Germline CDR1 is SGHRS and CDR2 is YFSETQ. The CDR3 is CASSLVGQHTDTQYF. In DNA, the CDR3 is TGCGCCAGCAGCTTGGTGGGCCAGCACACAGATACGCAGTATTTT.

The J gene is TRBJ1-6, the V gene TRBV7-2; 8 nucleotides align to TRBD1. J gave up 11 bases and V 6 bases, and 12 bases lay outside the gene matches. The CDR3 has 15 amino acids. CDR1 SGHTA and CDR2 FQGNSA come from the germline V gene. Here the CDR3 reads CASSPGQGRRAPLHF. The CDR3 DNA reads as TGTGCCAGCAGTCCCGGACAGGGTCGGAGGGCACCCCTCCACTTT.

The DNA of the CDR3 is TGTGCCACCAGCAGATCCAGGACAGGGATAAAGACCCAGTACTTC. This translates into CATSRSRTGIKTQYF. This chain uses TRBV15 with TRBJ2-5; TRBD1 matches 8 bases. This CDR3 comprises 15 residues. V lost 2 bases and J lost 6; bases outside the gene matches: 8. The germline V gene encodes CDR1 LNHNV and CDR2 YYDKDF (reference sequence).

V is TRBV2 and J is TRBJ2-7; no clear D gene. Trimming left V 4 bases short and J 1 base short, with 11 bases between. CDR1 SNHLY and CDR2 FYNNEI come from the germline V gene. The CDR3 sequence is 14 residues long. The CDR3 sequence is CASSAKETSYEQYF. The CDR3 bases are TGTGCCAGCAGTGCAAAAGAGACATCCTACGAGCAGTACTTC.

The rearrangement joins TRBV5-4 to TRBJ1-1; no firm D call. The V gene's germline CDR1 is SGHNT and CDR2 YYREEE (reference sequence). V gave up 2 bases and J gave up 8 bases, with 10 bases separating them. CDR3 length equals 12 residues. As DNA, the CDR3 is TGTGCCAGCAGCTTCTCCTCGGGGGAAGCTTTCTTT. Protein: CASSFSSGEAFF. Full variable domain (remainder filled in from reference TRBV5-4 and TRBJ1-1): ETGVTQSPTHLIKTRGQQVTLRCSSQSGHNTVSWYQQALGQGPQFIFQYYREEENGRGNFPPRFSGLQFPNYSSELNVNALELDDSALYLCASSFSSGEAFFGQGTRLTVV.

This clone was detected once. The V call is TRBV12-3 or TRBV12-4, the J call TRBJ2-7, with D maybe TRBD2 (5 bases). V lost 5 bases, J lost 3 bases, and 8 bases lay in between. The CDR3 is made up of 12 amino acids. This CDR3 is CASSPGSYEQYF. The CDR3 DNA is TGTGCCAGCAGTCCGGGGAGCTACGAGCAGTACTTC.

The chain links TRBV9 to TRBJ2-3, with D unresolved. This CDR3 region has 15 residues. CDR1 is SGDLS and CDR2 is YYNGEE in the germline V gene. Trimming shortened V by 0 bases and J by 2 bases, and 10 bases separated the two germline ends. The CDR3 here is CASSVGFQNTDTQYF. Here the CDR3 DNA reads TGTGCCAGCAGCGTAGGTTTTCAAAACACAGATACGCAGTATTTT.

CDR3 nucleotide sequence: TGTGCCAGCAGTTACCCATTCGGGACTCAGGGCAATCAGCCCCAGCATTTT. Protein product: CASSYPFGTQGNQPQHF. The J gene is TRBJ1-5, the V gene TRBV6-2 or TRBV6-3; the D gene is possibly TRBD1 (5 bases). This CDR3 comprises 17 residues. Trimming shortened V by 2 bases and J by 2 bases, and 16 bases separated the two germline ends. The germline gives CDR1 MNHEY, CDR2 SVGEGT.

Written as DNA, the CDR3 is TGCAGCGCCTTAGCGGAGAGGAACACCGGGGAGCTGTTTTTT. Residues: CSALAERNTGELFF. The chain recombines TRBV29-1 with TRBJ2-2, with D possibly TRBD2 on 6 matching bases. Germline CDR1 reads SQVTM; CDR2 reads ANQGSEA. Trimming cost V 7 bases and J 1 base, with 13 bases left between them. The CDR3 spans 14 residues.

The chain's CDR3 is CASSAEPGWNTIYF. As DNA, the CDR3 is TGCGCCAGCAGCGCCGAACCGGGATGGAACACCATATATTTT. J is TRBJ1-3 and V is TRBV5-1; D is undetermined. Germline V gives CDR1 SGHRS, CDR2 YFSETQ. The V and J ends lost 4 bases and 7 bases respectively, with 15 bases between them. The CDR3 sequence is 14 residues long.

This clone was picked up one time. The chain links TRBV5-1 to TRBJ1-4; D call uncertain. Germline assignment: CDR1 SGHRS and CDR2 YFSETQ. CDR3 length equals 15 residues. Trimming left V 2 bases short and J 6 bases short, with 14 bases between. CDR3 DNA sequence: TGCGCCAGCAGCTTAATTCACGGAGGAGATGAAAAACTGTTTTTT. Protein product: CASSLIHGGDEKLFF.

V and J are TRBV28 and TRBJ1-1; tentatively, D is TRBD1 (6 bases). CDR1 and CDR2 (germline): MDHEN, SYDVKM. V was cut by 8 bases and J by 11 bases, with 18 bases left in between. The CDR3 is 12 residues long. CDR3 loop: CASSRQVVKAFF. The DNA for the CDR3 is TGTGCCAGCTCAAGACAGGTAGTCAAGGCTTTCTTT.

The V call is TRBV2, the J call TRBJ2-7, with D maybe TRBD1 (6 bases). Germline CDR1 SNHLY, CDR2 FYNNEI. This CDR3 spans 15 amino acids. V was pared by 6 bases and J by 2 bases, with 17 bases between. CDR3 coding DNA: TGTGCCAGCAGGGAGAAGACAGGCCTTACCTACGAGCAGTACTTC. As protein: CASREKTGLTYEQYF.

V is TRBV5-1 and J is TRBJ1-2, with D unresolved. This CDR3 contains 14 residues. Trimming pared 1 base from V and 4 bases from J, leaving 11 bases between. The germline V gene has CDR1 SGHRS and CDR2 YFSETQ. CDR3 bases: TGCGCCAGCAGCTTGAGTGAGGGATCCTATGGCTACACCTTC. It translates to CASSLSEGSYGYTF.

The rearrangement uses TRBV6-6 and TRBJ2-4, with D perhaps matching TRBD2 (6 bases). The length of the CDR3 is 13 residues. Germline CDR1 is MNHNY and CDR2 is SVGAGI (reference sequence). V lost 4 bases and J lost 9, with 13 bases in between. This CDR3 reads CASSWDSGGIQYF. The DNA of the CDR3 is TGTGCCAGCAGTTGGGACTCCGGAGGCATTCAGTACTTC.

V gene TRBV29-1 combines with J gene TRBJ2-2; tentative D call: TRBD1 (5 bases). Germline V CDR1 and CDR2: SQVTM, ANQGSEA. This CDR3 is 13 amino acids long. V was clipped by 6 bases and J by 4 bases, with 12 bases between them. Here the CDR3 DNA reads TGCAGCGTGGCCAAAAGGGGCACCGGGGAGCTGTTTTTT. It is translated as CSVAKRGTGELFF.

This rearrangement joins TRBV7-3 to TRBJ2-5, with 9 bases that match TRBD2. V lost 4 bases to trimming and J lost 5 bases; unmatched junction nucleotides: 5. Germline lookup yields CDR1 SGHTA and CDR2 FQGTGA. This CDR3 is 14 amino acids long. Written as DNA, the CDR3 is TGTGCCAGCAGCTCAGGGCGGGAGGGTGAGACCCAGTACTTC. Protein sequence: CASSSGREGETQYF.

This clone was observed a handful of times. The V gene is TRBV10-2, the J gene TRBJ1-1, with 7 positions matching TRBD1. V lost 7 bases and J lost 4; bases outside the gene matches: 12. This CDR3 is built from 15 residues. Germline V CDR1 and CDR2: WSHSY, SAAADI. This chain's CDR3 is CASTLGDRDVTEAFF. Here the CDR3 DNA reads TGCGCCAGCACACTCGGAGACAGGGATGTCACTGAAGCTTTCTTT.

The CDR3 bases are TGTGCCAGAAGCTTGGGTACGAACCGCGGCCCAGAGACCCAGTACTTC. It yields the protein CARSLGTNRGPETQYF. This rearrangement joins TRBV5-3 to TRBJ2-5; the D is unclear. TRBV5-3 is identified as an open reading frame with a role that is uncertain. The V end was cut by 0 bases, the J end by 4 bases, with 16 bases between. The length of the CDR3 is 16 residues.

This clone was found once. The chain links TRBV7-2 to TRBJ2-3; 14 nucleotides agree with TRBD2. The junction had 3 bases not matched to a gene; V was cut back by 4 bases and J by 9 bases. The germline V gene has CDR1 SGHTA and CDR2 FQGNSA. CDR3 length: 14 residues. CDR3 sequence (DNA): TGTGCCAGCAGCTCGGGACTAGCGGGAGAAACGCAGTATTTT. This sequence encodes CASSSGLAGETQYF. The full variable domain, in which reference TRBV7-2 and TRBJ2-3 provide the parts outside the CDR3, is GAGVSQSPSNKVTEKGKDVELRCDPISGHTALYWYRQSLGQGLEFLIYFQGNSAPDKSGLPSDRFSAERTGGSVSTLTIQRTQQEDSAVYLCASSSGLAGETQYFGPGTRLTVL.

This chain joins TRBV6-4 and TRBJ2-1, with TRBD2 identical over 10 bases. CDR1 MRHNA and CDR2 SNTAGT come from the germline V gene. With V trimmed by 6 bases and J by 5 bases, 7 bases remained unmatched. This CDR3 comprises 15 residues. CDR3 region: CASRRVAGGNNEQFF. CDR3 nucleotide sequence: TGTGCCAGCAGACGTGTAGCGGGAGGTAACAATGAGCAGTTCTTC.

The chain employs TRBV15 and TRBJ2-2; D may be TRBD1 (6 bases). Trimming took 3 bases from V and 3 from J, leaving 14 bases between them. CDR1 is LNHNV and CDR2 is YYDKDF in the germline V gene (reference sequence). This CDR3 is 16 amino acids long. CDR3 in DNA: TGTGCCACCAGCAGGTACAGGGCTAAAGACACCGGGGAGCTGTTTTTT. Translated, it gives CATSRYRAKDTGELFF. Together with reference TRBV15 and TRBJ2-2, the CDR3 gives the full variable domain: DAMVIQNPRYQVTQFGKPVTLSCSQTLNHNVMYWYQQKSSQAPKLLFHYYDKDFNNEADTPDNFQSRRPNTSFCFLDIRSPGLGDTAMYLCATSRYRAKDTGELFFGEGSRLTVL.

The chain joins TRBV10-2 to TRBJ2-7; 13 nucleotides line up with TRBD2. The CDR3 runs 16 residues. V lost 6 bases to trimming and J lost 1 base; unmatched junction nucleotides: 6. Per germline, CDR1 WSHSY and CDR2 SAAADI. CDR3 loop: CASRDRTSGSSYEQYF. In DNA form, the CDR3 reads TGCGCCAGCAGGGACCGGACTAGCGGGAGTTCCTACGAGCAGTACTTC.

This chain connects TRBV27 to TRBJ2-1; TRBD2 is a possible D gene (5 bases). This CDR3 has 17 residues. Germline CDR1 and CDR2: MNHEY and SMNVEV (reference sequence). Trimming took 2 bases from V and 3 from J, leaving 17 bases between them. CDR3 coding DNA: TGTGCCAGCAGTTTAGTTTTGTCGGGGAAGGGCTACAATGAGCAGTTCTTC. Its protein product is CASSLVLSGKGYNEQFF.